A selection of T cell receptor beta chains follows, all from one sample in a study of cytomegalovirus exposure and HLA in healthy donors. Repertoires were generated with immunoSEQ multiplex PCR, while TCRdb's copy carries only in-frame clones and drops some. Here the sample spans around 220,000 clones, about 80% being singletons. The sample was PBMCs. Source of these receptors: a young man in good health and CMV-seronegative. Each CDR3 is given with its conserved first and last residue.

>TRBV4-3
CASRAEGHTEAFF
>TRBV5-6
CASSLGQGVGKSPLHF
>TRBV4-2
CASSQSPSGVTDTQYF
>TRBV5-1
CASSENQRETDTQYF
>TRBV2
CASSETGSGNTIYF
>TRBV5-1
CASSPGQAFSGNTIYF
>TRBV7-9
CASSLGGGVEAFF
>TRBV6-5
CASSETGGVVAEAFF
>TRBV19
CASSIASGGTDTQYF
>TRBV7-9
CASSSTTGQGNQPQHF
>TRBV4-3
CASSQATGQETQYF
>TRBV7-9
CASSPVLNTEAFF
>TRBV28
CASSPYLGGNTEAFF
>TRBV7-9
CASSLVGTSGSSYEQYF
>TRBV7-9
CASSLERGELFF
>TRBV7-8
CASSLFPSGSKHREGGYTF
>TRBV5-5
CASSITGGGEAFF
>TRBV11-3
CASSSGGNTIYF
>TRBV28
CASSFPAGTGNSNQPQHF
>TRBV6-1
CASGLGTGSSYGYTF
>TRBV25-1
CASSDPSAGGRYEQYF
>TRBV19
CASTISSGNEKLFF
>TRBV19
CASSIDGGGPEQFF
>TRBV12-5
CASGLRGKPYEQYF
>TRBV7-3
CASSLKSSGGGGELFF
>TRBV6-5
CASSWGVGNQPQHF
>TRBV7-3
CASSLPRQGRVEKLFF
>TRBV6-5
CASSYQNTDTQYF
>TRBV2
CASSVYSGGQTDTQYF
>TRBV27
CASSFLAGGSYNEQFF
>TRBV7-2
CASSLEGRGTQYF
>TRBV23-1
CASSQSGQGILYEQYF
>TRBV25-1
CASSGGTGGNEQFF
>TRBV27
CASSPGGWDTQYF
>TRBV21-1
CASSPQIRTRTNEQFF
>TRBV19
CASSKEINSNQPQHF
>TRBV19
CASSIGQGASDYEQYF
>TRBV7-2
CASSLRAGTYEQYF
>TRBV11-3
CASSPNTGNTEAFF
>TRBV5-6
CASSLVTGDGTDTQYF
>TRBV7-2
CASSSRDRQAFF
>TRBV7-6
CASSATNTGELFF
>TRBV4-2
CASSQERGGPDTQYF
>TRBV29-1
CSVSVQGGGYTF
>TRBV6-1
CASLKGVTEKLFF
>TRBV5-6
CASSETGGNSPLHF
>TRBV7-2
CASSLDWTGLSGNTIYF
>TRBV11-3
CASSLELAGDLISYNEQFF
>TRBV9
CASSDGQGAYEQYF
>TRBV5-6
CASSPDDRANTGELFF
>TRBV19
CASPDRGISNQPQHF
>TRBV5-1
CASSLKRAGGHNEQFF
>TRBV7-9
CASSLGTVLWSYTF
>TRBV4-3
CASSQDRGGDYNEQFF
>TRBV7-9
CASSRTGAGELFF
>TRBV11-3
CASSSSTGESNTGELFF
>TRBV5-4
CASSLEEAVAMNTEAFF
>TRBV9
CASSSVSGGSTDTQYF
>TRBV7-2
CASSLVWDRDQPQHF